This is a list of T cell receptor beta chains from one sample in a study of OX40 agonist ivuxolimab in advanced cancers. Sequencing used immunoSEQ multiplex PCR; TCRdb keeps in-frame clones, though not all of them. The data contain 50,000 to 70,000 clones, over 80% of them singletons. The specimen was CD4+ or CD8+ T cells sorted from blood, collected in a trial of the OX40 agonist ivuxolimab. These receptors all stem from an adult with an advanced solid tumor such as melanoma, head and neck, liver or kidney cancer. Both conserved end residues are part of each CDR3. A D gene is named only where the DNA matches it firmly.

>-|TRBJ1-6|TRBV9
CASSVETSYNSPLHF
TGTGCCAGCAGCGTAGAGACCTCCTATAATTCACCCCTCCACTTT
>TRBD2|TRBJ2-7|TRBV27
CASRLGTSGRVHEQYF
TGTGCCAGCAGACTGGGGACTAGCGGGAGAGTACACGAGCAGTACTTC
>-|TRBJ1-5|TRBV19
CASSTPYSDDQPQHF
TGTGCCAGTAGCACCCCTTATTCCGACGATCAGCCCCAGCATTTT
>TRBD2|TRBJ2-7|TRBV7-2
CASSPADGRSYEQYF
TGTGCCAGCAGCCCGGCTGACGGGAGGTCCTACGAGCAGTACTTC
>-|TRBJ1-5|TRBV4-1
CASSQGSNQPQHF
TGCGCCAGCAGCCAGGGAAGCAATCAGCCCCAGCATTTT
>TRBD1|TRBJ2-2|TRBV7-6
CASSLVLRDRGSGELFF
TGTGCCAGCAGCTTAGTCCTCCGGGACAGGGGCTCCGGGGAGCTGTTTTTT
>TRBD2|TRBJ2-1|TRBV7-9
CARLFRGKREGRINEQFF
TGTGCCAGATTATTTCGGGGTAAGCGGGAGGGCCGCATAAATGAGCAGTTCTTC
>-|TRBJ2-7|TRBV10-1
CASSGTRSSYEQYF
TGCGCCAGCTCCGGGACAAGGAGCTCCTACGAGCAGTACTTC
>TRBD1|TRBJ1-5|TRBV2
CATKTGANQPQHF
TGTGCCACAAAGACAGGGGCCAATCAGCCCCAGCATTTT
>-|TRBJ2-2|TRBV10-3
CAIRGLATGELFF
TGTGCCATCAGGGGGCTTGCGACCGGGGAGCTGTTTTTT